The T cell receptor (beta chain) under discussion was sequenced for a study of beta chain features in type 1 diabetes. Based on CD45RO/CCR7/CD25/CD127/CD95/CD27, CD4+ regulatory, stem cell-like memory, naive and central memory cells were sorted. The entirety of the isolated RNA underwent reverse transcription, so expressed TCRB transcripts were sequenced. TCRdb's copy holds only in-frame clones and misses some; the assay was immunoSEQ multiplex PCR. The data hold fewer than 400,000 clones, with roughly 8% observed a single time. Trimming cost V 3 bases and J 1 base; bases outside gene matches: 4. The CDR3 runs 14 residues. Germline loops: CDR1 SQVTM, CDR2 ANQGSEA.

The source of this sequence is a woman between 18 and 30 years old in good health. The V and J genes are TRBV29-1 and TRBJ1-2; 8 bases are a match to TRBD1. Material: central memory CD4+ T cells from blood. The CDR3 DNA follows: TGCAGCGTTGATCCCACAGGGGGTAACTATGGCTACACCTTC. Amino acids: CSVDPTGGNYGYTF.